Listed here is a single T cell receptor (beta chain). Its antigen is undetermined. The data stem from a study of OX40 agonist ivuxolimab in advanced cancers. Notes on the study in general: Compared with others, partial responders at 0.1-3.0 mg/kg displayed clonal expansion among the lowest.

Germline assignment: CDR1 SGHTA and CDR2 FQGNSA. Trimming removed 4 bases from V and 3 bases from J, with 10 bases in between. The CDR3 is 14 amino acids. The data were produced by immunoSEQ multiplex PCR, yet TCRdb's version contains in-frame clones alone and is incomplete. The profile shows 14,000 to 15,000 clones, roughly 79% of them singletons. The V gene is TRBV7-2, the J gene TRBJ2-4, with D unresolved. The sample here was CD4+ or CD8+ T cells sorted from blood, taken in a trial of the OX40 agonist ivuxolimab. This sequence originates from an adult with an advanced solid tumor such as melanoma, head and neck, liver or kidney cancer. In nucleotides, the CDR3 is TGTGCCAGCAGCTACCTCGAAGGCAAAAACATTCAGTACTTC. It codes for CASSYLEGKNIQYF.